Sequencing of this TCR beta chain was carried out in a study of radiotherapy plus CTLA-4 blockade in lung cancer. Study information: There were objective responses in 18% of patients, and around 31% had disease control.

This clone was detected only once. What it binds is unknown. Chemo-refractory metastatic non-small-cell lung cancer patients underwent focal radiation alongside CTLA-4 blockade with ipilimumab. TCRdb keeps only in-frame clones here, not all; method: immunoSEQ multiplex PCR. The sample contains 70,000 to 95,000 clones, around 84% of which appear only once. This CDR3 spans 13 amino acids. The ends lost 0 bases at V and 8 bases at J; junction bases unmatched: 5. Germline values: CDR1 GTSNPN, CDR2 SVGIG (reference sequence). Study-level findings and limits: Interferon-beta, together with early blood T cell clone dynamics, reportedly best predicted response. The study found tumor-derived TCR clones expanded in blood after radiotherapy plus ipilimumab.

The V and J genes are TRBV30 and TRBJ1-2, with 8 bases lining up with TRBD1. The clonotype originates from a human donor with non-small cell lung cancer that progressed on radiotherapy plus ipilimumab. The sample consisted of peripheral blood, taken from a patient treated with radiotherapy plus ipilimumab. This chain's CDR3 is CAWSVGTGGGYTF. DNA of the CDR3: TGTGCCTGGAGTGTTGGCACAGGGGGAGGCTACACCTTC.